This TCR beta chain was found in a study of T cells in Graves' hyperthyroidism and ophthalmopathy. The CDR3 extends over 11 amino acids. V was shortened by 7 bases and J by 6 bases, with 7 bases between the two germline ends. Germline CDR1 and CDR2: ENHRY and SYGVKD. This clonotype occurred a few times. Amplified TCR beta CDR3 regions came from RNA transcripts. First-round RT-PCR of the TCR CDR3 relied on the HTBI primer set. Using its own MiXCR run on the multiplex PCR reads, TCRdb lists one record per CDR3 protein. Of about 110,000 distinct CDR3 sequences in the sample, 16% are singletons; the top ten hold 42%.

The receptor was isolated from a woman aged 45-60 years with Graves' hyperthyroidism. This chain uses TRBV10-3 with TRBJ2-1; D remains ambiguous. The sample consisted of blood. The CDR3 region is CAIKERNEQFF. For the CDR3, the DNA is TGTGCCATCAAAGAGCGCAATGAGCAGTTCTTC.